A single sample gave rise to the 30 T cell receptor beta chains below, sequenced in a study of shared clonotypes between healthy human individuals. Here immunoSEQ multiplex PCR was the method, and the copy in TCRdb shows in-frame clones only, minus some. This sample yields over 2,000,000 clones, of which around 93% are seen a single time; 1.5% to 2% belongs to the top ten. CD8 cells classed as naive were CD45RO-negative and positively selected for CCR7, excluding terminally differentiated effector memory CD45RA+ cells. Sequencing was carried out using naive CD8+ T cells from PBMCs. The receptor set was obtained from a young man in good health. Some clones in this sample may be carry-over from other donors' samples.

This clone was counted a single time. The CDR3 is CASSPLRAGGRTEAFF. The CDR3, as DNA: TGTGCCAGCAGCCCCCTCCGGGCAGGGGGCCGGACTGAAGCTTTCTTT. V usage is TRBV7-8 and J usage is TRBJ1-1; TRBD1 aligns across 8 bases. This CDR3 region has 16 residues. Trimming removed 5 bases from V and 5 bases from J; junction bases left unmatched: 13. Per germline, CDR1 SGHVS and CDR2 FQNEAQ.

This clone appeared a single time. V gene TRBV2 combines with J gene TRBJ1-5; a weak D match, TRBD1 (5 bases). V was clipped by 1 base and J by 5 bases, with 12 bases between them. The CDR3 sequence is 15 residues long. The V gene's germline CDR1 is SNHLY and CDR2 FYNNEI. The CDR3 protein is CASSEGWGGYQPQHF. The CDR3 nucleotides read TGTGCCAGCAGTGAAGGGTGGGGGGGGTATCAGCCCCAGCATTTT.

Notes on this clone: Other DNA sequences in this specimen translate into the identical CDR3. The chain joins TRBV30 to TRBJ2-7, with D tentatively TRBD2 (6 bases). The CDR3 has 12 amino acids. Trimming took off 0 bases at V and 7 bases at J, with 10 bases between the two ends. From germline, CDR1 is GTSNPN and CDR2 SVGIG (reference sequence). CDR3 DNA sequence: TGTGCCTGGAGTGTTCTTGGGGGGGAGCAGTACTTC. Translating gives CAWSVLGGEQYF.

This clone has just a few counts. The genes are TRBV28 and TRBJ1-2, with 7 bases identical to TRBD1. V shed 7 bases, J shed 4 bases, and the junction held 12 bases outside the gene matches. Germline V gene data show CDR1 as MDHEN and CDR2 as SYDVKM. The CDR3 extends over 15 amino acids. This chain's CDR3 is CASTSRDRLPYGYTF. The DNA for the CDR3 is TGTGCCAGCACCTCTAGGGACAGACTCCCCTATGGCTACACCTTC.

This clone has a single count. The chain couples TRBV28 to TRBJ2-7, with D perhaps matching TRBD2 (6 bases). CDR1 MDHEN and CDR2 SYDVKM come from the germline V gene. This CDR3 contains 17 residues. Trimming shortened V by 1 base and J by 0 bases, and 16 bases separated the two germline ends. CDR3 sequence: CASSLSLTRPSSYEQYF. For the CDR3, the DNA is TGTGCCAGCAGTTTATCCCTGACTAGGCCGAGCTCCTACGAGCAGTACTTC.

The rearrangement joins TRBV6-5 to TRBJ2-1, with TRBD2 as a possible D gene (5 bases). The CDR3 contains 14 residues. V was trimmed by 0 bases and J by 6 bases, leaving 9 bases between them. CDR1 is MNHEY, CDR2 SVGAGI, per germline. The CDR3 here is CASSYSEGLNEQFF. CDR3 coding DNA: TGTGCCAGCAGTTACTCTGAGGGCCTCAATGAGCAGTTCTTC.

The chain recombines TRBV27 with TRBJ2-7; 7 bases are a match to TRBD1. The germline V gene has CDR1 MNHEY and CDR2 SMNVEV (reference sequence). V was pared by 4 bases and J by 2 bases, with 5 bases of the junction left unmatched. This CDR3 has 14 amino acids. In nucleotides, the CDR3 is TGTGCCAGCAGTTCCTGGGACAGTGCCTACGAGCAGTACTTC. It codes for CASSSWDSAYEQYF.

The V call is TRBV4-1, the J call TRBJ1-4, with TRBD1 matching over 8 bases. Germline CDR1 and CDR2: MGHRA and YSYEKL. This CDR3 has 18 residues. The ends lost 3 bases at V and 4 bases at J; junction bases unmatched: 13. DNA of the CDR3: TGCGCCAGCAGCCAGTCCCCCCAGGGGGCGGCGATTAATGAAAAACTGTTTTTT. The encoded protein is CASSQSPQGAAINEKLFF.

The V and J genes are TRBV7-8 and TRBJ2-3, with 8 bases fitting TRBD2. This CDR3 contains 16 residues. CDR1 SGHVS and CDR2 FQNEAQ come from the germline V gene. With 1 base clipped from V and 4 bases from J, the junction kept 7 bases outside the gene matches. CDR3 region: CASSLVAGGFADTQYF. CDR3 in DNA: TGTGCCAGCAGCTTAGTGGCGGGAGGTTTCGCAGATACGCAGTATTTT.

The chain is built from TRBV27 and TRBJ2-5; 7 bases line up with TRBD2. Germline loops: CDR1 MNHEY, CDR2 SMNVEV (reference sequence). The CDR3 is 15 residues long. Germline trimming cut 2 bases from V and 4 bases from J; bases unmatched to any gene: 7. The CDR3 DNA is TGTGCCAGCAGTTTAGAGCGGGGCCTAAGAGAGACCCAGTACTTC. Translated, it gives CASSLERGLRETQYF.

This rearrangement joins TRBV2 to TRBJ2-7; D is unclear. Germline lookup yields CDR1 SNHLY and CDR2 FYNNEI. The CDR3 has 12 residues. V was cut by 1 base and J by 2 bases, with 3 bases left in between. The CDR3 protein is CASSEETYEQYF. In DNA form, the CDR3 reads TGTGCCAGCAGTGAAGAGACCTACGAGCAGTACTTC. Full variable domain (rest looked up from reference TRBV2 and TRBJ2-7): EPEVTQTPSHQVTQMGQEVILRCVPISNHLYFYWYRQILGQKVEFLVSFYNNEISEKSEIFDDQFSVERPDGSNFTLKIRSTKLEDSAMYFCASSEETYEQYFGPGTRLTVT.

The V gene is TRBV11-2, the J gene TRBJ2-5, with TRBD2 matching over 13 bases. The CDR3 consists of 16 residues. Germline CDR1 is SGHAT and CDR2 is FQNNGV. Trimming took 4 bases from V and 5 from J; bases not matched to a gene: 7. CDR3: CASSSGLAGVRETQYF. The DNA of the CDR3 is TGTGCCAGCAGCTCCGGACTAGCGGGAGTTCGGGAGACCCAGTACTTC.

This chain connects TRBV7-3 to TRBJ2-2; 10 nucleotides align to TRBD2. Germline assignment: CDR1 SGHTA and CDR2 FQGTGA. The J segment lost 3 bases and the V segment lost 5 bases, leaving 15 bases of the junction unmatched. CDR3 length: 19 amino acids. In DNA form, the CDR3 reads TGTGCCAGCAGCCCTCGGCGGGCTAGCGGGAGAGTCGACACCGGGGAGCTGTTTTTT. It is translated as CASSPRRASGRVDTGELFF.

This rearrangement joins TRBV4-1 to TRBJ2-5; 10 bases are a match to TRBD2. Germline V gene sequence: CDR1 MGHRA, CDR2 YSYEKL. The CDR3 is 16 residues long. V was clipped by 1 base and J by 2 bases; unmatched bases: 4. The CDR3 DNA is TGCGCCAGCAGCCAAGTTGGACTAGCGGTACAAGAGACCCAGTACTTC. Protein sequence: CASSQVGLAVQETQYF.

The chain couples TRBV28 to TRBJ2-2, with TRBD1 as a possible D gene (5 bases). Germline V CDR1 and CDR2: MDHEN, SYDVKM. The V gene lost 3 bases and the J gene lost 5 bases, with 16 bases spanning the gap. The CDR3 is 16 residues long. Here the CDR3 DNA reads TGTGCCAGCAGTTTGGGGCTAGGGGTTTTTACCGGGGAGCTGTTTTTT. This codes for CASSLGLGVFTGELFF. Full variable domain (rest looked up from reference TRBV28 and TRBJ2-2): DVKVTQSSRYLVKRTGEKVFLECVQDMDHENMFWYRQDPGLGLRLIYFSYDVKMKEKGDIPEGYSVSREKKERFSLILESASTNQTSMYLCASSLGLGVFTGELFFGEGSRLTVL.

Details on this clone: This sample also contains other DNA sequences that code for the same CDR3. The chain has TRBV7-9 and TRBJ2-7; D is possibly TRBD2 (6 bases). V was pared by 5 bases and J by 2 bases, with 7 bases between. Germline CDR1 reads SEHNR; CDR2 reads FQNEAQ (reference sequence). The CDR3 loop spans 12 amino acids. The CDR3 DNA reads TGTGCCAGCAGCCCGGGGGCCTACGAGCAGTACTTC. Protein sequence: CASSPGAYEQYF.

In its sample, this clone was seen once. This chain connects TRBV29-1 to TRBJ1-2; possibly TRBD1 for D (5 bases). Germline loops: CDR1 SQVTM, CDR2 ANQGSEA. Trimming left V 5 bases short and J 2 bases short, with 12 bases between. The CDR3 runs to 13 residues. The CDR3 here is CSVFGTKNYGYTF. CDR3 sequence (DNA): TGCAGCGTTTTCGGGACCAAGAACTATGGCTACACCTTC.

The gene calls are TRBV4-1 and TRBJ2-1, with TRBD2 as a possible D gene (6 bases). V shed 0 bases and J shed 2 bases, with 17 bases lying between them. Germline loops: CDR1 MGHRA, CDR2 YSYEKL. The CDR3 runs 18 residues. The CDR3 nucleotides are TGCGCCAGCAGCCAAGATACCGCGGGACCACGTCCCTACAATGAGCAGTTCTTC. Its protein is CASSQDTAGPRPYNEQFF.

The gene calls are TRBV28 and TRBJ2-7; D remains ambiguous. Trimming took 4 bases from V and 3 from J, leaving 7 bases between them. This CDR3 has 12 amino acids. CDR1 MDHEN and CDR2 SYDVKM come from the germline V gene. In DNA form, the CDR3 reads TGTGCCAGCAGTTCCACACACTACGAGCAGTACTTC. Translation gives CASSSTHYEQYF.

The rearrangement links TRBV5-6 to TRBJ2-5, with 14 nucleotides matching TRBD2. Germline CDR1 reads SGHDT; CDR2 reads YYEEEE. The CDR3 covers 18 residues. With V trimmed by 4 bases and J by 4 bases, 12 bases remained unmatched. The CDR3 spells CASSLKGLAGEVVETQYF. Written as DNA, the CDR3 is TGTGCCAGCAGCCTAAAGGGACTAGCGGGAGAGGTAGTAGAGACCCAGTACTTC.

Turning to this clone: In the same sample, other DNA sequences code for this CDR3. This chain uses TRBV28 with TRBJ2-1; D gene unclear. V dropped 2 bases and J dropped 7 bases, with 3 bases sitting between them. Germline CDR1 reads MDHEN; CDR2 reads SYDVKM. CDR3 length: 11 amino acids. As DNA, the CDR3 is TGTGCCAGCAGTTTAAAAAATGAGCAGTTCTTC. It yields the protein CASSLKNEQFF. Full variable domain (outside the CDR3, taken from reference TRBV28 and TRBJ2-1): DVKVTQSSRYLVKRTGEKVFLECVQDMDHENMFWYRQDPGLGLRLIYFSYDVKMKEKGDIPEGYSVSREKKERFSLILESASTNQTSMYLCASSLKNEQFFGPGTRLTVL.

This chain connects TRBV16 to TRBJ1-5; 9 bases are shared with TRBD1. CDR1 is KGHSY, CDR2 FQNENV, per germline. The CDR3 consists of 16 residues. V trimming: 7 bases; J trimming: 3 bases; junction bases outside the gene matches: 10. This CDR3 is CASTRGTGLNNQPQHF. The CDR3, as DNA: TGTGCCAGCACCAGGGGGACAGGGTTAAACAATCAGCCCCAGCATTTT.

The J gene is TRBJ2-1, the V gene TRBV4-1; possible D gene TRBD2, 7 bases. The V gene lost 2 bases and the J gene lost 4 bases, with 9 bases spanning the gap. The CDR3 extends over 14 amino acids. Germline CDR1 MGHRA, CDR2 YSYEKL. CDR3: CASSQRGGYNEQFF. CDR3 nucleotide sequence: TGCGCCAGCAGCCAAAGGGGGGGATACAATGAGCAGTTCTTC.

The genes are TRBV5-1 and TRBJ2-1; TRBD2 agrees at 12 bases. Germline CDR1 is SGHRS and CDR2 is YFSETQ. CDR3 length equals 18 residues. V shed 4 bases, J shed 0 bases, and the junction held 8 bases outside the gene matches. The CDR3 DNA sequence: TGCGCCAGCAGCAGGACTAGCGGGACGCCGAGCTCCTACAATGAGCAGTTCTTC. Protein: CASSRTSGTPSSYNEQFF.

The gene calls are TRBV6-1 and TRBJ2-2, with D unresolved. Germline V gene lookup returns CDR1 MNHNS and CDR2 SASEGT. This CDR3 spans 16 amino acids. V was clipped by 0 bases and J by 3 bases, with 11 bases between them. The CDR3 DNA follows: TGTGCCAGCAGTGAAGCGCTTAGGCCATACACCGGGGAGCTGTTTTTT. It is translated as CASSEALRPYTGELFF.

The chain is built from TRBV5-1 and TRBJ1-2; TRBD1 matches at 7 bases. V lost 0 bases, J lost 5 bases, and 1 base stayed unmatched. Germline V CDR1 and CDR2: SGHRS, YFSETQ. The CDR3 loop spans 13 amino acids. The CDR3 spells CASSLAGGYGYTF. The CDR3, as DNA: TGCGCCAGCAGCTTGGCAGGGGGTTATGGCTACACCTTC. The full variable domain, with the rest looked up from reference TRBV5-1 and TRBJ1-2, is KAGVTQTPRYLIKTRGQQVTLSCSPISGHRSVSWYQQTPGQGLQFLFEYFSETQRNKGNFPGRFSGRQFSNSRSEMNVSTLELGDSALYLCASSLAGGYGYTFGSGTRLTVV.

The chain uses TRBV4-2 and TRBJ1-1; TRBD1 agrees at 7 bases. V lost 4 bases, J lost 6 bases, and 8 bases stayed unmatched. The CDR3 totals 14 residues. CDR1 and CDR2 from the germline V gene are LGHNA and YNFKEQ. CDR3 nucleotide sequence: TGTGCCAGCAGCCTACCAACAGGGGTTGCTGAAGCTTTCTTT. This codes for CASSLPTGVAEAFF.

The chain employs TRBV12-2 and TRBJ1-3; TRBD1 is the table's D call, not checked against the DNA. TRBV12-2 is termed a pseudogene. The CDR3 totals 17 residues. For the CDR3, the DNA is TGTGCAAGTCGCGTTTTTTCAGGGGGCGAAGCTGGAAACACCATATATTTT. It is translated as CASRVFSGGEAGNTIYF.

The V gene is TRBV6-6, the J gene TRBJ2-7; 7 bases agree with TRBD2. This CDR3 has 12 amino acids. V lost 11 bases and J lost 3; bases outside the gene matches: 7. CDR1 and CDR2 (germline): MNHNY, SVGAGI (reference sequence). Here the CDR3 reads CAGGGPGYEQYF. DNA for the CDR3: TGTGCCGGCGGGGGACCCGGCTACGAGCAGTACTTC.

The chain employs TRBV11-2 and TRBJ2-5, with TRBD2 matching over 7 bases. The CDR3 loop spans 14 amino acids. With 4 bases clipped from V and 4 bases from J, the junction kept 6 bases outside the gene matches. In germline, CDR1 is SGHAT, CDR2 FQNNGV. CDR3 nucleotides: TGTGCCAGCAGCTACTGGGGGGGTAGAGAGACCCAGTACTTC. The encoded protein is CASSYWGGRETQYF.